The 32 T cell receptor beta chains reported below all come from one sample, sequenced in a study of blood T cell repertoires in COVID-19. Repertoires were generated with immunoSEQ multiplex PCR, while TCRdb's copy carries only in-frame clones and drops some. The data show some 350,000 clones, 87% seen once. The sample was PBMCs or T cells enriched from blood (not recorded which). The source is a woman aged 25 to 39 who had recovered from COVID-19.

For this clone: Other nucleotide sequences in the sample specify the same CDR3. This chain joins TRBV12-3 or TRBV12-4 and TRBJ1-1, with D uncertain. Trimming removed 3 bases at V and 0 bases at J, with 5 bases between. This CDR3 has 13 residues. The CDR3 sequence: CASSFSMNTEAFF. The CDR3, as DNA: TGTGCCAGCAGTTTTAGCATGAACACTGAAGCTTTCTTT.

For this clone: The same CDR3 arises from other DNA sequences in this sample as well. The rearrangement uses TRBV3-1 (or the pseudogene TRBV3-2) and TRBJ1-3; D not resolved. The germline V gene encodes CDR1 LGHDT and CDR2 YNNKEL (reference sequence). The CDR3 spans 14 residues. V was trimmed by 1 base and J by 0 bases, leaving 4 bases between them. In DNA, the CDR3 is TGTGCCAGCAGCCAAGCATCCTCTGGAAACACCATATATTTT. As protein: CASSQASSGNTIYF.

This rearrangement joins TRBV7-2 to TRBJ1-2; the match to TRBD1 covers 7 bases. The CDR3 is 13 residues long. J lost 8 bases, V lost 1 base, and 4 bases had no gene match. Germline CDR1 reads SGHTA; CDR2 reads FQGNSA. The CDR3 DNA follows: TGTGCCAGCAGCTTAGGGATGGACAGGGGCTACACCTTC. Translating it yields CASSLGMDRGYTF.

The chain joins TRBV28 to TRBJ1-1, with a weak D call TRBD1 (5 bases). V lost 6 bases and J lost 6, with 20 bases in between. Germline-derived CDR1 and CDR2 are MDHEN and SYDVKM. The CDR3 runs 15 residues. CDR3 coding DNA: TGTGCCAGCAGGGCCCCGACTCGACAGTCCCCTGAAGCTTTCTTT. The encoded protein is CASRAPTRQSPEAFF. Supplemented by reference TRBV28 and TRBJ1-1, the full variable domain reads DVKVTQSSRYLVKRTGEKVFLECVQDMDHENMFWYRQDPGLGLRLIYFSYDVKMKEKGDIPEGYSVSREKKERFSLILESASTNQTSMYLCASRAPTRQSPEAFFGQGTRLTVV.

The CDR3 DNA reads TGTGCCAGCAGCAAAGGAGCGGGACTAGTGATCTACAATGAGCAGTTCTTC. It yields the protein CASSKGAGLVIYNEQFF. The rearrangement joins TRBV21-1 to TRBJ2-1; the table calls TRBD2, which could not be checked here. TRBV21-1 is labeled a pseudogene. The CDR3 is made up of 17 amino acids.

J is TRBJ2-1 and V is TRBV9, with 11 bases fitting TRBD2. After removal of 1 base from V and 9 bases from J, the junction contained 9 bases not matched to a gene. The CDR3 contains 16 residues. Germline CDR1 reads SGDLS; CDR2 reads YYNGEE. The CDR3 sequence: CASSVSSGRAGSEQFF. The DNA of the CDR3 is TGTGCCAGCAGCGTAAGTAGCGGGAGGGCCGGGTCTGAGCAGTTCTTC.

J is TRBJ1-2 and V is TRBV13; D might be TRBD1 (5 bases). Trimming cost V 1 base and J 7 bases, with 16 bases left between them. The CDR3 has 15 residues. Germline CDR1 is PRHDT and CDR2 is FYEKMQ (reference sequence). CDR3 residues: CASSLESCRVCGYTF. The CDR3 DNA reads TGTGCCAGCAGCTTAGAATCGTGCAGGGTCTGTGGCTACACCTTC.

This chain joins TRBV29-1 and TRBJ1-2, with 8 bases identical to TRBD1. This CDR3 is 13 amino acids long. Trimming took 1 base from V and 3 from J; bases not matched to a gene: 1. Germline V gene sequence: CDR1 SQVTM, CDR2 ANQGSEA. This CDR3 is CSVEATGDYGYTF. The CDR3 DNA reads TGCAGCGTTGAAGCGACAGGGGACTATGGCTACACCTTC.

The CDR3 loop reads CASSAGIAGGFTGELFF. The DNA of the CDR3 is TGTGCCAGCAGCGCCGGGATAGCGGGGGGCTTCACCGGGGAGCTGTTTTTT. V and J are TRBV9 and TRBJ2-2; 10 positions match TRBD2. From germline, CDR1 is SGDLS and CDR2 YYNGEE. Trimming took 3 bases from V and 4 from J; bases not matched to a gene: 9. CDR3 length equals 17 residues.

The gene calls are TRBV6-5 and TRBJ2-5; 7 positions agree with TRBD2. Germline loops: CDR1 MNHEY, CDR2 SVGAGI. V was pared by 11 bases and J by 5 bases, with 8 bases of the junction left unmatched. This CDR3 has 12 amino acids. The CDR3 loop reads CASRLARETQYF. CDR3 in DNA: TGTGCCTCCCGACTAGCCCGGGAGACCCAGTACTTC.

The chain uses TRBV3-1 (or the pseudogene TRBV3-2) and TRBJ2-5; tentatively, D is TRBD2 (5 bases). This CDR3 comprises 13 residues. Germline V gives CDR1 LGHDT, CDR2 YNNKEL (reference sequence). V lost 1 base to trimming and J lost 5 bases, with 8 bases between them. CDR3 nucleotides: TGTGCCAGCAGCCAAGGGACTCCTGAGACCCAGTACTTC. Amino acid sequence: CASSQGTPETQYF.

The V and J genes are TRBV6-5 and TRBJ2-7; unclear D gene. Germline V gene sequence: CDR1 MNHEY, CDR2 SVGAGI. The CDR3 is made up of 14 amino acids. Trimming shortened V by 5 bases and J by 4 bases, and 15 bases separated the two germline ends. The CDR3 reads CASSTLPRTYEQYF. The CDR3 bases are TGTGCCAGCAGTACCCTCCCTCGCACTTACGAGCAGTACTTC.

As DNA, the CDR3 is TGTGCCAGCGAAGAGAGGGGGACAGGGGACGCTGGGGCCAACGTCCTGACTTTC. This translates into CASEERGTGDAGANVLTF. The chain carries TRBV7-9 and TRBJ2-6, with 10 bases identical to TRBD1. Looked up from germline, CDR1 is SEHNR and CDR2 is FQNEAQ (reference sequence). V dropped 8 bases and J dropped 2; count of bases not matched to a gene: 12. This CDR3 is 18 amino acids long.

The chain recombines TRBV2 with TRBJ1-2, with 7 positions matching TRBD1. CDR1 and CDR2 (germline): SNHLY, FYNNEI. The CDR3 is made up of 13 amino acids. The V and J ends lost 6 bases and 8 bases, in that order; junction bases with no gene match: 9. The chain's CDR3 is CASSVDRARGYTF. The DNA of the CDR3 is TGTGCCAGCAGCGTCGACAGGGCGCGAGGCTACACCTTC.

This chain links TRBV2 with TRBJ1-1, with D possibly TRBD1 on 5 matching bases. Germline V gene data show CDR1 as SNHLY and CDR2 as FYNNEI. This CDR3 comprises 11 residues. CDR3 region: CAKQLGLEAFF. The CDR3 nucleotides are TGTGCAAAGCAGTTGGGGCTTGAAGCTTTCTTT.

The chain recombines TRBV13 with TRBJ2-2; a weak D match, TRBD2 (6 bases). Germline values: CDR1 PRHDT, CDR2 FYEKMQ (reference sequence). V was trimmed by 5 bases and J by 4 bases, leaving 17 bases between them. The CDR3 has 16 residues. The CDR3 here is CASSPGIAETTGELFF. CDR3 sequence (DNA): TGTGCCAGCAGCCCCGGGATAGCGGAAACCACCGGGGAGCTGTTTTTT.

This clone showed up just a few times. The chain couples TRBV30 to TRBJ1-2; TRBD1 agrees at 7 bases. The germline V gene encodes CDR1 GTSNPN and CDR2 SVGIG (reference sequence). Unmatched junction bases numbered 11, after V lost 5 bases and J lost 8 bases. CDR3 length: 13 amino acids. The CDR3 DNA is TGTGCCTGGGGACACTCAGGGGGTTACGGCTACACCTTC. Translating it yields CAWGHSGGYGYTF.

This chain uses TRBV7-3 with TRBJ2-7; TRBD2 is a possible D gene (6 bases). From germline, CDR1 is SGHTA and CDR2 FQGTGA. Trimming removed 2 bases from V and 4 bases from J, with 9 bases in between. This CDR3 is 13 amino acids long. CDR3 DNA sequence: TGTGCCAGCAGCTTAGGGGCGGGATACGAGCAGTACTTC. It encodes CASSLGAGYEQYF.

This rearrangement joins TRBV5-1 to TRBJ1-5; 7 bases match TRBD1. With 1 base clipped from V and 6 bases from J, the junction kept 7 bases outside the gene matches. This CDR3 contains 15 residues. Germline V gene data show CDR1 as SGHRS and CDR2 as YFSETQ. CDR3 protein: CASSLTGVQSQPQHF. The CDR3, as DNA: TGCGCCAGCAGCTTGACAGGGGTACAGAGTCAGCCCCAGCATTTT. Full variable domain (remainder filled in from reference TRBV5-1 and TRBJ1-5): KAGVTQTPRYLIKTRGQQVTLSCSPISGHRSVSWYQQTPGQGLQFLFEYFSETQRNKGNFPGRFSGRQFSNSRSEMNVSTLELGDSALYLCASSLTGVQSQPQHFGDGTRLSIL.

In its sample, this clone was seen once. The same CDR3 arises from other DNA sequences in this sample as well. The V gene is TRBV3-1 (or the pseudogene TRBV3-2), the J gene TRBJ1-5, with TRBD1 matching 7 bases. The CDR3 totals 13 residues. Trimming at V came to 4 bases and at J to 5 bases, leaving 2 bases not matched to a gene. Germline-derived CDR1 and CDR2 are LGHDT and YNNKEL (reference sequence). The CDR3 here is CASSLTGDQPQHF. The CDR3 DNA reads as TGTGCCAGCAGCCTTACAGGGGATCAGCCCCAGCATTTT.

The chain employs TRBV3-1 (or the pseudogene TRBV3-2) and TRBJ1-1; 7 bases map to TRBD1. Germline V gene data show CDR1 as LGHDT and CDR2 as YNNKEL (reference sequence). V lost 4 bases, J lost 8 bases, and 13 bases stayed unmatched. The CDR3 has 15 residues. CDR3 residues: CASSPWDSASREAFF. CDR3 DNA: TGTGCCAGCAGCCCCTGGGACAGCGCATCACGGGAAGCTTTCTTT.

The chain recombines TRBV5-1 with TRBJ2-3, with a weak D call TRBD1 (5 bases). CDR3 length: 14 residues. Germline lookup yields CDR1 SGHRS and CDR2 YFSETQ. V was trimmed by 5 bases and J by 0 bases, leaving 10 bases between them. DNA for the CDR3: TGCGCCAGCAGTATCCAGGGTAGCACAGATACGCAGTATTTT. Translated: CASSIQGSTDTQYF.

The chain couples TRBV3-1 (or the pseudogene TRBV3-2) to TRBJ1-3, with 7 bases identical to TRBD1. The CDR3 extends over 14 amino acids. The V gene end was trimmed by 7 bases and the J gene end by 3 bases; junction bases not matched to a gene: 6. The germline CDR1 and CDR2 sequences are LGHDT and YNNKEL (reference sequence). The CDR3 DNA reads TGTGCCAGCACCCCGGACAGGAATGGAAACACCATATATTTT. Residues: CASTPDRNGNTIYF.

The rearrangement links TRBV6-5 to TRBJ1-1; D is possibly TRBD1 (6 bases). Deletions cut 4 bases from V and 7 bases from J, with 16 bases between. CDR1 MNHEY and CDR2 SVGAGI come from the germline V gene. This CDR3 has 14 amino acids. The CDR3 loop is CASSLQGVEDEAFF. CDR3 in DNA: TGTGCCAGCAGTTTACAGGGAGTAGAAGATGAAGCTTTCTTT.

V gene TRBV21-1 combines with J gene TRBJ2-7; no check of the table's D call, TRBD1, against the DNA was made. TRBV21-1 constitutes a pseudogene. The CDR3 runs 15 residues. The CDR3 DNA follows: TGTGCCATCCCCCCTGTACCGGGACAGGGAGCCGAGCAGTACTTC. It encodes CAIPPVPGQGAEQYF.

As DNA, the CDR3 is TGTGCCAGCAGCTTAGATGGTGGGAGGGCCGGGAATGAGCAGTTCTTC. Protein: CASSLDGGRAGNEQFF. This sequence joins TRBV7-2 and TRBJ2-1, with 7 nucleotides matching TRBD2. The junction had 10 bases not matched to a gene; V was cut back by 1 base and J by 7 bases. The CDR3 spans 16 residues. The germline gives CDR1 SGHTA, CDR2 FQGNSA.

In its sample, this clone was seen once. The CDR3 sequence is CASGGQGFVSPLHF. The CDR3 coding sequence is TGTGCCAGCGGGGGACAGGGGTTTGTTTCACCCCTCCACTTT. The chain couples TRBV2 to TRBJ1-6; 10 bases align to TRBD1. This CDR3 is built from 14 residues. Germline CDR1 is SNHLY and CDR2 is FYNNEI. With V trimmed by 8 bases and J by 9 bases, 7 bases remained unmatched. The variable domain in full, with the rest retrieved from reference TRBV2 and TRBJ1-6, is EPEVTQTPSHQVTQMGQEVILRCVPISNHLYFYWYRQILGQKVEFLVSFYNNEISEKSEIFDDQFSVERPDGSNFTLKIRSTKLEDSAMYFCASGGQGFVSPLHFGNGTRLTVT.

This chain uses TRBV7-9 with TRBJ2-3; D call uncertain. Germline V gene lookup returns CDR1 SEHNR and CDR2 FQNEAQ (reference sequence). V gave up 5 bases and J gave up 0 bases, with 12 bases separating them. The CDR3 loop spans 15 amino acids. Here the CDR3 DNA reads TGTGCCAGCAGCCTGCTGGAGACTAGCACAGATACGCAGTATTTT. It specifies CASSLLETSTDTQYF.

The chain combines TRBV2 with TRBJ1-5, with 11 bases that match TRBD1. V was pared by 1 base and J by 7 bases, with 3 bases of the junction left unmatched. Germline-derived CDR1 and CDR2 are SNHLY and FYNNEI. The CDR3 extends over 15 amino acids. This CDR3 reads CASSEDWTGGQPQHF. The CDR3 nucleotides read TGTGCCAGCAGTGAAGATTGGACAGGGGGCCAGCCCCAGCATTTT.

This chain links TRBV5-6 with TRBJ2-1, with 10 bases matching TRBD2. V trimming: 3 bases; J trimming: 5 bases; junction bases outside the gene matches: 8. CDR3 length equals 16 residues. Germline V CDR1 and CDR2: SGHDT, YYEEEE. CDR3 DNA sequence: TGTGCCAGCAGCTACCTAGCGGGAGAGATCCACAATGAGCAGTTCTTC. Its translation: CASSYLAGEIHNEQFF. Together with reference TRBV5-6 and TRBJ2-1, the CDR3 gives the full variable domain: DAGVTQSPTHLIKTRGQQVTLRCSPKSGHDTVSWYQQALGQGPQFIFQYYEEEERQRGNFPDRFSGHQFPNYSSELNVNALLLGDSALYLCASSYLAGEIHNEQFFGPGTRLTVL.

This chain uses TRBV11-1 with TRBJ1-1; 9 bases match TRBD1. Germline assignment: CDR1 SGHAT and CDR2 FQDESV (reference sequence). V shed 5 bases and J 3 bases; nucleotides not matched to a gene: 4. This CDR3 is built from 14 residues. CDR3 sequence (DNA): TGTGCCAGCAGCCCGGACAGGGGAGACACTGAAGCTTTCTTT. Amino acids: CASSPDRGDTEAFF.

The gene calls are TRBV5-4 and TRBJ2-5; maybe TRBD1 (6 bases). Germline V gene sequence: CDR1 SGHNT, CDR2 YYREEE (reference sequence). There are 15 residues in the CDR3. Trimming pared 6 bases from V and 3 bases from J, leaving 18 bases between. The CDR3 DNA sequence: TGTGCCAGCACCGATATGTCAGGGGCTGAAGAGACCCAGTACTTC. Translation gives CASTDMSGAEETQYF.